This T cell receptor (beta chain) was recovered during a study of blood T cell repertoires in COVID-19. About the study: Whether acute or convalescent, the COVID-19 samples came from the United States, Italy and Spain. PBMCs, B-cell-depleted T cells, or T cells provided the cDNA or gDNA that made up the material.

Original processing methods: Estimated nucleated cell counts came from reference gene primer amplification. This table comes from immunoSEQ multiplex PCR, and its TCRdb copy is limited to in-frame clones, with some not included. The V and J calls and the clone size are those of that table, but D and trimming were determined from the DNA. The sample has about 170,000 clones, around 81% seen once. The germline V gene encodes CDR1 DFQATT and CDR2 SNEGSKA (reference sequence). The germline V and J ends were trimmed by 6 bases and 4 bases, with 19 bases remaining between them. This CDR3 region has 15 residues. A note on this clone: The sample contains more than one DNA sequence encoding this CDR3.

This chain joins TRBV20-1 and TRBJ1-5; a possible D gene is TRBD1 (6 bases). The sample comprised peripheral blood. The sequence derives from a man between 70 and 80 years old with active or convalescent COVID-19. CDR3 in amino acids: CSASETGLRNQPQHF. In DNA, the CDR3 is TGCAGTGCCAGTGAGACAGGACTTCGTAATCAGCCCCAGCATTTT.